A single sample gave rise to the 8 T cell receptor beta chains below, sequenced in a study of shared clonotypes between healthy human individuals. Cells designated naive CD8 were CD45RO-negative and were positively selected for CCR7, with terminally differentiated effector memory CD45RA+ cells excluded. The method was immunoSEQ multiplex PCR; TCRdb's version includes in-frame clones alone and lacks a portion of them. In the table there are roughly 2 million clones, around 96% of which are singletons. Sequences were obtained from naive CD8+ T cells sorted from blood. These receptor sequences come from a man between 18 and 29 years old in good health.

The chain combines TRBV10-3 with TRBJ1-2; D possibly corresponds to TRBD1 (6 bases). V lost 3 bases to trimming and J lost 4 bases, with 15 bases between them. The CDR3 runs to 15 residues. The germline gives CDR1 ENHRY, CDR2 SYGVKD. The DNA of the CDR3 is TGTGCCATCAGTGAATCCCAGGGGATCTTCTATGGCTACACCTTC. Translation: CAISESQGIFYGYTF.

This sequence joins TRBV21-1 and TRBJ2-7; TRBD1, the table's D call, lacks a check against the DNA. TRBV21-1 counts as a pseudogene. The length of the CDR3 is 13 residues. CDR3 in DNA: TGTGCCAGCAGCAAAACAGGGCCCTACGAGCAGTACTTC. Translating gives CASSKTGPYEQYF.

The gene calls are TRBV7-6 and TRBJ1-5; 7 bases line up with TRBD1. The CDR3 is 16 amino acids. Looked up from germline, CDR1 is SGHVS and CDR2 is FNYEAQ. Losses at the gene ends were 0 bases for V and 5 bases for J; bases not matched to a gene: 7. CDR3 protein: CASSLAVGRGDQPQHF. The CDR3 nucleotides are TGTGCCAGCAGCTTAGCGGTAGGCAGGGGGGATCAGCCCCAGCATTTT.

CDR3 protein: CAIVLGPYEQYF. The CDR3 DNA sequence: TGTGCCATTGTGCTGGGTCCCTACGAGCAGTACTTC. V and J are TRBV2 and TRBJ2-7; D remains ambiguous. The V and J ends lost 10 bases and 2 bases respectively, with 12 bases between them. Germline V gives CDR1 SNHLY, CDR2 FYNNEI. The CDR3 has 12 residues.

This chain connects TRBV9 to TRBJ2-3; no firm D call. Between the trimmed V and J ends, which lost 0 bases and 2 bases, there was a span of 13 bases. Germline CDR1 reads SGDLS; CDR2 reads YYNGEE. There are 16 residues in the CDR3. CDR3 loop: CASSVAAQAFTDTQYF. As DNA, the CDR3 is TGTGCCAGCAGCGTAGCTGCGCAAGCTTTCACAGATACGCAGTATTTT.

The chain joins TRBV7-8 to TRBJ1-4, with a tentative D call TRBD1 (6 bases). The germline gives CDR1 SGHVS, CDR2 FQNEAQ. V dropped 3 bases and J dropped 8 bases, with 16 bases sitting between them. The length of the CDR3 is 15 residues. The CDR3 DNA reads TGTGCCAGCAGCTTGTTATCCGGGGGCAGCGAAAAACTGTTTTTT. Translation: CASSLLSGGSEKLFF.

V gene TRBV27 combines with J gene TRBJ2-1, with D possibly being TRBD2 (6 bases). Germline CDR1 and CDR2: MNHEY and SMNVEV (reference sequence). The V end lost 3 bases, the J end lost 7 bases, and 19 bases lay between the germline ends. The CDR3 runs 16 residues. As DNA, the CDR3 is TGTGCCAGCAGTTTCGTGGGAGTCGGGAGTATGAATGAGCAGTTCTTC. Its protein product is CASSFVGVGSMNEQFF.

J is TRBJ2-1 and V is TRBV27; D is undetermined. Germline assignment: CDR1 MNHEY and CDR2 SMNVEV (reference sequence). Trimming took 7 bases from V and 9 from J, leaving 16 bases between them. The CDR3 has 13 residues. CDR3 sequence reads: CASTDLPWTEQFF. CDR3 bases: TGTGCCAGCACCGATCTCCCCTGGACTGAGCAGTTCTTC.